The 12 T cell receptor beta chains in this list originate from one sample, sequenced in a study of vaccination effects on CD4 cells after COVID-19. Expansion with viral peptide pools was applied to antigen-specific CD4+ T cells by the ViraFEST assay prior to sequencing. Investigators separated out CD4+ T cells once around eleven days of culture had passed. Each participant was administered two doses of either the BNT162b2 or the mRNA-1273 vaccine. These receptors lack a known antigen. The table came from immunoSEQ multiplex PCR; TCRdb's copy has only in-frame clones and leaves some out. The data contain tens of thousands of clones, about 67% of them seen just once; the ten biggest clones take up approximately 1.5%. Source: CD4+ T cells from PBMCs cultured with HCoV-229E spike peptides, taken after COVID-19 vaccination. The receptors stem from a human donor who received a COVID-19 vaccine.

J is TRBJ1-2 and V is TRBV4-1; D perhaps matches TRBD1 (6 bases). Germline CDR1 and CDR2: MGHRA and YSYEKL. V was pared by 0 bases and J by 6 bases, with 17 bases between. The CDR3 consists of 16 residues. The CDR3 reads CASSQDLGARGNGYTF. The CDR3 nucleotides read TGCGCCAGCAGCCAAGATCTGGGGGCCCGGGGTAATGGCTACACCTTC.

This clone was detected once. The chain links TRBV29-1 to TRBJ1-1, with 7 bases matching TRBD1. Germline V gene sequence: CDR1 SQVTM, CDR2 ANQGSEA. The trim removed 7 bases at V and 5 bases at J, leaving 7 bases unmatched. The CDR3 has 12 amino acids. CDR3 sequence: CSGLTGRTEAFF. As DNA, the CDR3 is TGCAGCGGATTGACAGGGCGGACTGAAGCTTTCTTT.

The chain carries TRBV4-1 and TRBJ2-1; 9 nucleotides align to TRBD2. CDR1 MGHRA and CDR2 YSYEKL come from the germline V gene. The CDR3 has 16 amino acids. With 1 base clipped from V and 7 bases from J, the junction kept 8 bases outside the gene matches. DNA for the CDR3: TGCGCCAGCAGCCAAGGCCCTAGCGGGGAGGGGAATGAGCAGTTCTTC. Translation: CASSQGPSGEGNEQFF.

In nucleotides, the CDR3 is TGCGCCAGCAGCCAATCACAGGGGGCGCAGGATAAGCCCCAGCATTTT. Translation: CASSQSQGAQDKPQHF. This chain connects TRBV4-1 to TRBJ1-5; TRBD1 agrees at 9 bases. V shed 2 bases, J shed 8 bases, and the junction held 10 bases outside the gene matches. Per the germline V gene, CDR1 is MGHRA and CDR2 is YSYEKL. The CDR3 sequence is 16 residues long.

The CDR3 bases are TGTGCCAGCAGCCGAAAAGGTGGTATTACAGATACGCAGTATTTT. Amino acids: CASSRKGGITDTQYF. The chain recombines TRBV7-3 with TRBJ2-3; no clear D. CDR3 length equals 15 residues. Germline V gene data show CDR1 as SGHTA and CDR2 as FQGTGA. V was cut by 5 bases and J by 3 bases, with 15 bases left in between.

The chain carries TRBV10-2 and TRBJ1-2, with TRBD1 matching 8 bases. Germline CDR1 WSHSY, CDR2 SAAADI. J lost 4 bases, V lost 6 bases, and 7 bases had no gene match. CDR3 length equals 14 residues. The CDR3 DNA sequence: TGCGCCAGCAGCATAGACAGGGGAGGCTATGGCTACACCTTC. Translated, it gives CASSIDRGGYGYTF.

The V and J genes are TRBV18 and TRBJ2-1; D perhaps matches TRBD1 (9 bases). Trimming removed 4 bases at V and 5 bases at J, with 30 bases between. Germline lookup yields CDR1 KGHSH and CDR2 LQKENI. This CDR3 comprises 20 residues. CDR3 sequence: CASSLNRGLIEGLVHNEQFF. The CDR3 region has the DNA TGTGCCAGCTCACTAAACAGGGGGCTAATCGAGGGACTAGTCCACAATGAGCAGTTCTTC.

The rearrangement links TRBV19 to TRBJ2-6; 8 nucleotides match TRBD1. The CDR3 loop spans 16 amino acids. V trimming: 5 bases; J trimming: 0 bases; junction bases outside the gene matches: 3. Germline assignment: CDR1 LNHDA and CDR2 SQIVND (reference sequence). The CDR3 bases are TGTGCCAGTAGTCCCGGACAGGGCTCTGGGGCCAACGTCCTGACTTTC. Amino acids: CASSPGQGSGANVLTF.

This clone turned up a few times. The V and J genes are TRBV7-3 and TRBJ1-1, with TRBD1 as a possible D gene (5 bases). The CDR3 has 14 amino acids. CDR1 is SGHTA and CDR2 is FQGTGA in the germline V gene. V lost 0 bases and J lost 8, with 13 bases in between. CDR3 DNA: TGTGCCAGCAGCTTAACAGGACGGGCAGGGGAAGCTTTCTTT. This sequence encodes CASSLTGRAGEAFF.

The chain joins TRBV5-1 to TRBJ1-2; 11 nucleotides match TRBD1. There are 15 residues in the CDR3. Germline CDR1 reads SGHRS; CDR2 reads YFSETQ. V lost 5 bases, J lost 8 bases, and 11 bases stayed unmatched. CDR3 residues: CASRSLGQGALGYTF. The CDR3 nucleotides read TGCGCCAGCAGGAGCCTCGGACAGGGGGCCTTAGGCTACACCTTC.

This clone was recorded only once. This chain links TRBV7-3 with TRBJ2-7, with 8 bases matching TRBD1. CDR1 SGHTA and CDR2 FQGTGA come from the germline V gene. The CDR3 covers 15 residues. V lost 5 bases, J lost 2 bases, and 8 bases stayed unmatched. CDR3 residues: CASSGQGALPYEQYV. The DNA for the CDR3 is TGTGCCAGCAGCGGGCAGGGGGCCCTCCCCTACGAGCAGTACGTC.

The chain couples TRBV5-1 to TRBJ1-2, with 9 nucleotides matching TRBD1. CDR3 length: 14 residues. V lost 6 bases, J lost 8 bases, and 11 bases stayed unmatched. Germline CDR1 is SGHRS and CDR2 is YFSETQ. CDR3 region: CASIPGTGPEGYTF. In nucleotides, the CDR3 is TGCGCCAGCATCCCCGGGACAGGGCCTGAAGGCTACACCTTC.